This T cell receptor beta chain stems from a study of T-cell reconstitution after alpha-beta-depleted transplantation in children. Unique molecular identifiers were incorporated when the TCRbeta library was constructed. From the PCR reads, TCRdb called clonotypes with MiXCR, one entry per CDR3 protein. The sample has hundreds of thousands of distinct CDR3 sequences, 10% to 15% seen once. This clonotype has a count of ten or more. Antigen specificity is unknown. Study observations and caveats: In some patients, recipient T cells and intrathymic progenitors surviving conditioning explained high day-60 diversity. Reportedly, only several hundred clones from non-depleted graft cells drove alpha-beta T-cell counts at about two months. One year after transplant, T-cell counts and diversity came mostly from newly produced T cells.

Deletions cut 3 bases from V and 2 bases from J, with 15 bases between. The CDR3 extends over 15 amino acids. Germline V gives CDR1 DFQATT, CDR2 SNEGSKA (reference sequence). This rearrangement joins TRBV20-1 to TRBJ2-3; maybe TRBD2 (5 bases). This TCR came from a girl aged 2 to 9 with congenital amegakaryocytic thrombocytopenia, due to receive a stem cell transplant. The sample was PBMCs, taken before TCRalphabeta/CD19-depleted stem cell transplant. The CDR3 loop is CSASRSGSSTDTQYF. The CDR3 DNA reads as TGCAGTGCTAGTAGGTCGGGGTCCTCCACAGATACGCAGTATTTT.